This is a list of T cell receptor beta chains from one sample in a study of circulating and synovial CD4+ cells in juvenile arthritis. Generated by immunoSEQ multiplex PCR, the TCRdb table keeps only in-frame clones and is missing some. In the table there are some 15,000 clones, around 91% of which are singletons. Sequenced: CD4+ T cells from blood. The origin of the receptors is a human donor with juvenile idiopathic arthritis. Each CDR3 is given with its conserved first and last residue. The D gene is left open where the match is weak. The size field is filled for only some rows; it gives once, few, many or a size class.

D	V	J	size	CDR3	DNA
TRBD2	TRBV10-3	TRBJ2-7	-	CAISDRLAQKGEQYF	TGTGCCATCAGTGACCGACTAGCCCAGAAGGGTGAGCAGTACTTC
-	TRBV30	TRBJ2-1	-	CAWSVLGLTSRVYNEQFF	TGTGCCTGGAGTGTACTGGGTTTGACCTCCCGGGTCTACAATGAGCAGTTCTTC
TRBD1	TRBV5-4	TRBJ1-2	-	CASSANRGGYTF	TGTGCCAGCAGCGCAAACAGGGGTGGCTACACCTTC
TRBD2	TRBV9	TRBJ2-5	-	CASSVGPSGSEETQYF	TGTGCCAGCAGCGTAGGTCCTAGCGGGTCGGAGGAGACCCAGTACTTC
-	TRBV6-6	TRBJ1-1	-	CASSPPILGGEAFF	TGTGCCAGCAGCCCCCCGATTTTAGGAGGGGAGGCTTTCTTT
-	TRBV9	TRBJ1-2	-	CASSVEPGLNYGYTF	TGTGCCAGCAGCGTAGAACCGGGACTAAACTATGGCTACACCTTC
TRBD2	TRBV12-5	TRBJ2-7	-	CASGWGSTGTSVVEQYF	TGTGCTAGTGGTTGGGGATCAACCGGGACTAGCGTTGTCGAGCAGTACTTC
-	TRBV11-2	TRBJ2-4	-	CASSLAPTGNIQYF	TGTGCCAGCAGCTTAGCCCCGACAGGAAACATTCAGTACTTC
-	TRBV19	TRBJ2-7	few	CATSGSGSSRYEQYF	TGTGCCACCTCTGGGTCGGGGTCCTCTCGCTACGAGCAGTACTTC
TRBD1	TRBV28	TRBJ1-2	-	CASSWVNPGQGRGYTF	TGTGCCAGCAGTTGGGTGAATCCGGGACAGGGGCGAGGCTACACCTTC
-	TRBV11-2	TRBJ1-1	-	CASSSAGHRRRTEAFF	TGTGCCAGCAGCTCCGCGGGCCATCGTCGGAGAACTGAAGCTTTCTTT
-	TRBV7-9	TRBJ1-1	-	CASSLGSEAFF	TGTGCCAGCAGCTTAGGGAGTGAAGCTTTCTTT
-	TRBV9	TRBJ2-7	-	CASAGTAVSYEQYF	TGTGCCAGCGCAGGGACTGCCGTCTCCTACGAGCAGTACTTC
-	TRBV5-4	TRBJ2-1	-	CASSARDTYNEQFF	TGTGCCAGCAGCGCCCGGGACACCTACAATGAGCAGTTCTTC
-	TRBV29-1	TRBJ1-2	-	CSVVQGNYGYTF	TGCAGCGTTGTCCAGGGGAACTATGGCTACACCTTC
-	TRBV19	TRBJ1-2	-	CASSIPRTINYGYTF	TGTGCCAGTAGTATACCTCGAACAATTAACTATGGCTACACCTTC
TRBD1	TRBV6-1	TRBJ2-3	-	CASHDREITDTQYF	TGTGCCAGCCATGACAGGGAAATCACAGATACGCAGTATTTT
TRBD1	TRBV6-6	TRBJ1-2	-	CASSPGQNYGYTF	TGTGCCAGCAGTCCGGGACAGAATTATGGCTACACCTTC